Detailed here is one T cell receptor (beta chain). The target of this receptor is not known. No base qualities exist here, and no much larger clone lies one base off it. Its CDR3 holds 15 amino acids, cysteine through phenylalanine. CDR3 DNA only is kept here, 45 bases in frame from base 1. The CDR1 and CDR2 encoded by the germline V gene are SNHLY and FYNNEI. V sheds 8 bases and J sheds 8 bases, leaving 23 bases between their ends. The sample belongs to a study of beta chain features in type 1 diabetes (dated 2018 in TCRdb). At the level of the whole study: No differences in mean age, gender distribution, total cell number or subset yield were found between patients and healthy donors. A total of 85 million to 140 million sorted cells were examined across all samples, and a strong correlation was observed between cell number per subset and RNA yield. The study compared TCRB repertoires of sorted circulating CD4+ T cell subsets between recently diagnosed type 1 diabetes patients and matched healthy donors. Whereas all 30 or so donors provided naive and central memory subsets, regulatory and stem cell-like memory subsets were isolated from just 8 patients and roughly eight healthy donors.

All of the isolated RNA was reverse transcribed with the High Capacity cDNA Reverse Transcription Kit, so expressed TCRB transcripts were sequenced. Deep immunoSEQ sequencing was applied to naive, central memory and regulatory T cell samples, giving an average of roughly 3.6 million total reads per sample. After sorted cells were lysed in RLT buffer, RNA was extracted with DNase-treated RNeasy Micro or Mini kits, with the choice depending on cell number. To prevent cross-contamination, every cell subset was processed on its own, while patient and healthy donor samples were processed together. The immunoSEQ multiplex PCR was used to amplify TCRB sequences from cDNA, yielding 87-bp fragments that span the CDR3 region. Amplicons were sequenced on the Illumina HiSeq platform. Turning to the authors' computational methods: PCR bias was computationally corrected using synthetic template baselines, reads within Hamming distance 2 were collapsed, and singletons that could not be merged were discarded. By aligning reads against IMGT, V, D and J genes, CDR3 length, and insertions or deletions at six rearrangement sites were assigned. Within each subset, clonotype counts were normalized to sorted cell number, and only after that were true diversity and Gini coefficients computed with the tcR R package. The overlap coefficient, calculated on TCRB nucleotide sequences, was used to measure repertoire sharing. Out-of-frame TCRB sequences from naive cells were analyzed to stand in for the pre-selection repertoire. Imported from immuneACCESS, the table was reduced by TCRdb to in-frame sequences with V and J called. These copies leave out some clones; in studies compared against another copy, an unresolved V gene accounts for under half, and the cause of the remainder is not known. V and J calls plus clone size are reproduced from that table; the DNA served to infer D and trimming. Across this sample there are some 350,000 clones, with roughly 12% seen only once. Roughly 0.015% of the sample is in the top ten clones.

Here is what the overall study found, with its caveats: Only small numbers of individuals were included in the HLA sub-analyses, which left unresolved whether HLA type had any influence on TCRB rearrangement. Because cDNA rather than genomic DNA was sequenced, highly expressing activated cells could have been over-represented, although no difference in activation and CD3 levels was found between groups. At VDJ recombination sites, type 1 diabetes patients had fewer insertions and more deleted nucleotides, which implies abnormalities in thymic rearrangement. Shorter templates might be favored by PCR, yet because patient and control samples were amplified and corrected together, any such skew would affect both groups equally. Naive, central memory and regulatory TCRB repertoires appeared more similar among patients than among healthy donors. Type 1 diabetes patients showed a moderate but significant shortening of TCRB CDR3 length in all four CD4+ subsets.

Each donor gave one peripheral blood draw, averaging approximately 110 mL, which was collected into heparinised tubes. A BD FACSAria II was used to sort naive, central memory, regulatory and stem cell-like memory CD4+ T cells with a panel that included CD45RO, CCR7, CD25, CD127, CD95 and CD27. Purity was above 95% for every sorted population. PBMCs were separated immediately by Lymphoprep density gradient centrifugation and were stained directly, without being cultured. So that batch effects would be minimized, each experiment stained and sorted samples in pairs, pairing one healthy donor with one patient.

The source material was naive CD4+ T cells from blood. In light of the paper, this sample's cell subset or site label describes: true naive CD4+ T cells. Here the chain combines TRBV2 and TRBJ2-3; TRBD1 could be the D gene, as 7 bases match. This TCR was sampled from a woman aged 18-29 years with type 1 diabetes. The DNA reads as follows: TGTGCCAGCCAGGGGGAGGAAATCTCAACGGGTACGCAGTATTTT. This encodes CASQGEEISTGTQYF. With the portions outside the CDR3 filled from the reference TRBV2 and TRBJ2-3 genes, the complete variable region becomes EPEVTQTPSHQVTQMGQEVILRCVPISNHLYFYWYRQILGQKVEFLVSFYNNEISEKSEIFDDQFSVERPDGSNFTLKIRSTKLEDSAMYFCASQGEEISTGTQYFGPGTRLTVL.